Presented here are 22 T cell receptor beta chains from one specimen sequenced in a study of CD8 T cells in Susac syndrome. When the RNA was reverse transcribed, random hexamers were used with an input of about 0.45 to 1 ug. TCRdb re-derived calls from the immunoSEQ multiplex PCR reads in MiXCR, one entry per CDR3 protein. The sample contains roughly 150,000 distinct CDR3 sequences, less than 97% of which appear only once. Sequencing was performed on CD8+ T cells from PBMCs. The receptors here all came from a human donor with multiple sclerosis.

The chain employs TRBV11-2 and TRBJ1-1, with a possible D match to TRBD1 (5 bases). Germline CDR1 is SGHAT and CDR2 is FQNNGV. The CDR3 length is 13 residues. Trimming removed 3 bases at V and 5 bases at J, with 10 bases between. The CDR3 region is CASSFRVGTEAFF. The CDR3 nucleotides are TGTGCCAGCAGCTTCAGGGTTGGAACTGAAGCTTTCTTT.

This sequence joins TRBV5-1 and TRBJ2-3; D possibly matches TRBD1 or TRBD2 (6 bases each). CDR1 and CDR2 (germline): SGHRS, YFSETQ. V was cut by 3 bases and J by 5 bases, with 16 bases left in between. There are 15 residues in the CDR3. The CDR3 region has the DNA TGCGCCAGCAGCTCTGAGGGGGGCCGGGGAGATACGCAGTATTTT. This gives the protein CASSSEGGRGDTQYF.

Only one count was recorded for this clonotype. The rearrangement links TRBV6-2 or TRBV6-3 to TRBJ1-5; D is undetermined. Germline loops: CDR1 MNHEY, CDR2 SVGEGT. The V and J ends lost 5 bases and 4 bases respectively, with 18 bases between them. There are 16 residues in the CDR3. CDR3 residues: CASSRSRRGENQPQHF. CDR3 nucleotides: TGTGCCAGCAGTCGGTCCCGGCGGGGTGAAAATCAGCCCCAGCATTTT.

Only a few counts were recorded for this clonotype. The V and J genes are TRBV29-1 and TRBJ2-7, with TRBD1 identical over 7 bases. V shed 4 bases and J 2 bases; nucleotides not matched to a gene: 2. Germline V gives CDR1 SQVTM, CDR2 ANQGSEA. The CDR3 consists of 12 residues. The CDR3: CSVVTGTYEQYV. As DNA, the CDR3 is TGCAGCGTTGTGACAGGGACCTACGAGCAGTACGTC.

The rearrangement links TRBV7-9 to TRBJ1-5; D remains ambiguous. Trimming left V 5 bases short and J 0 bases short, with 5 bases between. This CDR3 region has 13 residues. Germline V gives CDR1 SEHNR, CDR2 FQNEAQ (reference sequence). In nucleotides, the CDR3 is TGTGCCAGCAGCATAAATAGCAATCAGCCCCAGCATTTT. Encoded protein: CASSINSNQPQHF.

The V call is TRBV15, the J call TRBJ2-5, with D possibly being TRBD1 (5 bases). The CDR3 is made up of 15 amino acids. Germline CDR1 reads LNHNV; CDR2 reads YYDKDF (reference sequence). V dropped 3 bases and J dropped 5 bases, with 16 bases sitting between them. The CDR3 region has the DNA TGTGCCACCAGCAGTGCTAAGGGGTCCCCGGAGACCCAGTACTTC. Protein product: CATSSAKGSPETQYF.

This chain links TRBV7-9 with TRBJ2-5; D is unclear. This CDR3 spans 13 amino acids. Per germline, CDR1 SEHNR and CDR2 FQNEAQ (reference sequence). Between the trimmed V and J ends, which lost 5 bases and 5 bases, there was a span of 12 bases. The CDR3 spells CASSLNVGETQYF. In DNA form, the CDR3 reads TGTGCCAGCAGCCTAAACGTGGGGGAGACCCAGTACTTC.

This rearrangement joins TRBV9 to TRBJ2-7; 7 bases are a match to TRBD1. This CDR3 region has 14 residues. The V segment lost 2 bases and the J segment 2 bases; nucleotides outside the gene matches: 4. CDR1 and CDR2 from the germline V gene are SGDLS and YYNGEE. CDR3 sequence: CASSVGGQPYEQYF. CDR3 in DNA: TGTGCCAGCAGCGTTGGGGGACAGCCCTACGAGCAGTACTTC. The whole variable domain, remainder taken from reference TRBV9 and TRBJ2-7, is DSGVTQTPKHLITATGQRVTLRCSPRSGDLSVYWYQQSLDQGLQFLIQYYNGEERAKGNILERFSAQQFPDLHSELNLSSLELGDSALYFCASSVGGQPYEQYFGPGTRLTVT.

This rearrangement joins TRBV9 to TRBJ2-1; D uncertain. There are 12 residues in the CDR3. Germline V gene lookup returns CDR1 SGDLS and CDR2 YYNGEE. V gave up 0 bases and J gave up 10 bases, with 8 bases separating them. The CDR3 sequence: CASSVEAEEQFF. The CDR3 coding sequence is TGTGCCAGCAGCGTAGAGGCGGAGGAGCAGTTCTTC.

This chain links TRBV27 with TRBJ2-1; 13 bases fit TRBD2. V lost 2 bases and J lost 2; bases outside the gene matches: 0. Germline V gives CDR1 MNHEY, CDR2 SMNVEV (reference sequence). The CDR3 is 16 residues long. The CDR3 DNA is TGTGCCAGCAGTTTAGGACTAGCGGGGGCCTACAATGAGCAGTTCTTC. Encoded protein: CASSLGLAGAYNEQFF.

This clonotype has a single count. This rearrangement joins TRBV11-1 to TRBJ2-2, with unresolved D. V was cut by 5 bases and J by 3 bases, with 10 bases left in between. Germline V CDR1 and CDR2: SGHAT, FQDESV (reference sequence). This CDR3 has 14 residues. In DNA, the CDR3 is TGTGCCAGCAGCCCGAACCCCCACACCGGGGAGCTGTTTTTT. This codes for CASSPNPHTGELFF.

V and J are TRBV2 and TRBJ2-7; 7 bases align to TRBD2. The germline V gene has CDR1 SNHLY and CDR2 FYNNEI. The CDR3 is made up of 12 amino acids. Unmatched junction bases numbered 6, after V lost 11 bases and J lost 2 bases. CDR3 loop: CAVTGGAYEQYF. Written as DNA, the CDR3 is TGTGCCGTCACGGGAGGCGCCTACGAGCAGTACTTC.

The V call is TRBV3-1, the J call TRBJ1-5; D not resolved. Trimming took off 0 bases at V and 7 bases at J, with 10 bases between the two ends. The CDR3 is 14 residues long. The germline gives CDR1 LGHDT, CDR2 YNNKEL (reference sequence). Here the CDR3 reads CASSQDQWGQPQHF. The CDR3, as DNA: TGTGCCAGCAGCCAAGATCAGTGGGGACAGCCCCAGCATTTT.

CDR3 residues: CSVEWIAGPTDTQYF. The CDR3 nucleotides are TGCAGCGTTGAATGGATAGCGGGGCCCACAGATACGCAGTATTTT. The rearrangement uses TRBV29-1 and TRBJ2-3; 8 nucleotides line up with TRBD2. CDR3 length: 15 amino acids. Germline lookup yields CDR1 SQVTM and CDR2 ANQGSEA. The V and J ends lost 2 bases and 2 bases, in that order; junction bases with no gene match: 6.

V gene TRBV27 combines with J gene TRBJ2-1; the match to TRBD2 covers 10 bases. The CDR3 has 15 residues. V lost 3 bases and J lost 7; bases outside the gene matches: 6. Germline CDR1 and CDR2: MNHEY and SMNVEV (reference sequence). The CDR3 nucleotides read TGTGCCAGCAGTTTTGGACTAGCGGCGGGGAATGAGCAGTTCTTC. Its translation: CASSFGLAAGNEQFF.

This clonotype was detected once. The chain has TRBV7-9 and TRBJ1-1; 7 bases are a match to TRBD1. With 10 bases clipped from V and 8 bases from J, the junction kept 10 bases outside the gene matches. CDR3 length equals 12 residues. The germline gives CDR1 SEHNR, CDR2 FQNEAQ (reference sequence). The CDR3 sequence: CATAGQNGEAFF. The DNA of the CDR3 is TGTGCCACAGCGGGACAGAATGGGGAAGCTTTCTTT.

The chain has TRBV29-1 and TRBJ1-1; TRBD1 aligns across 11 bases. The length of the CDR3 is 13 residues. Trimming cost V 5 bases and J 7 bases; bases outside gene matches: 6. Germline V lookup: CDR1 SQVTM, CDR2 ANQGSEA. The CDR3 sequence is CSVLGQGAGEAFF. The CDR3, as DNA: TGCAGCGTTCTCGGACAGGGGGCCGGTGAAGCTTTCTTT.

The chain recombines TRBV11-2 with TRBJ2-1; D gene unclear. Germline V gene data show CDR1 as SGHAT and CDR2 as FQNNGV. V was clipped by 5 bases and J by 5 bases, with 10 bases between them. The CDR3 is made up of 13 amino acids. CDR3 sequence (DNA): TGTGCCAGCAGCCCTTCCGACCACAATGAGCAGTTCTTC. This encodes CASSPSDHNEQFF.

A single count supports this clonotype. This chain connects TRBV13 to TRBJ2-1; no firm D call. The V end lost 8 bases, the J end lost 0 bases, and 8 bases lay between the germline ends. CDR1 is PRHDT, CDR2 FYEKMQ, per germline (reference sequence). There are 13 residues in the CDR3. The CDR3 protein is CASRKNSYNEQFF. The CDR3 DNA reads TGTGCCAGCCGAAAAAACTCCTACAATGAGCAGTTCTTC.

This rearrangement joins TRBV30 to TRBJ2-2, with D uncertain. V shed 5 bases and J shed 1 base, with 5 bases lying between them. CDR3 length: 12 amino acids. Germline CDR1 is GTSNPN and CDR2 is SVGIG (reference sequence). CDR3 nucleotides: TGTGCCTGGGGTGGGAACACCGGGGAGCTGTTTTTT. Protein product: CAWGGNTGELFF.

The DNA of the CDR3 is TGTGCCAGCAGCTTTGGTAGGGAGCAGTACTTC. It encodes CASSFGREQYF. The chain combines TRBV7-9 with TRBJ2-7; D gene unclear. The germline V gene has CDR1 SEHNR and CDR2 FQNEAQ (reference sequence). The CDR3 runs to 11 residues. Trimming pared 3 bases from V and 7 bases from J, leaving 7 bases between.

The chain recombines TRBV30 with TRBJ1-5; 7 bases agree with TRBD1. The V and J ends lost 3 bases and 3 bases, in that order; junction bases with no gene match: 8. The CDR3 length is 15 residues. Germline-derived CDR1 and CDR2 are GTSNPN and SVGIG (reference sequence). CDR3 sequence reads: CAWSPGTVDNQPQHF. The CDR3 nucleotides are TGTGCCTGGAGCCCTGGGACAGTCGACAATCAGCCCCAGCATTTT.